This is a list of T cell receptor beta chains from one sample in a study of T cell changes during pregnancy in multiple sclerosis. Sequencing was performed with immunoSEQ multiplex PCR; in TCRdb, only in-frame clones are kept and a portion is missing. The table shows about 100,000 clones, with about nine tenths occurring only once. This specimen consisted of peripheral blood, obtained after pregnancy. These TCRs come from a female donor with multiple sclerosis, enrolled in a pregnancy study. Each CDR3 is given with its conserved first and last residue. Each record gives: clone size, V gene, D gene, J gene, CDR3 protein, CDR3 DNA. A D gene is named only where the DNA matches it firmly. A row's size may be missing; if present it is once, few, many or a size class.

size: NA
V: TRBV15
D: NA
J: TRBJ2-4
CDR3: CATSRGAKGDIQYF
DNA: TGTGCCACCAGCAGAGGTGCAAAAGGGGACATTCAGTACTTC

size: NA
V: TRBV10-3
D: TRBD2
J: TRBJ2-1
CDR3: CAISESYPGRENEQFF
DNA: TGTGCCATCAGTGAGTCCTACCCTGGGCGGGAGAATGAGCAGTTCTTC

size: once
V: TRBV19
D: TRBD1
J: TRBJ1-5
CDR3: CASSARDRGPLSNQPQHF
DNA: TGTGCCAGTAGTGCTCGGGACAGGGGGCCCTTGAGCAATCAGCCCCAGCATTTT

size: once
V: TRBV7-8
D: TRBD1
J: TRBJ1-5
CDR3: CASSPSRTGGNQPQHF
DNA: TGTGCCAGCAGCCCCTCGAGGACAGGGGGAAATCAGCCCCAGCATTTT

size: once
V: TRBV27
D: NA
J: TRBJ1-4
CDR3: CASSLQGSNEKLFF
DNA: TGTGCCAGCAGTCTTCAGGGTTCTAATGAAAAACTGTTTTTT

size: NA
V: TRBV5-6
D: TRBD1
J: TRBJ2-1
CDR3: CASSLTGGSYNEQFF
DNA: TGTGCCAGCAGCTTAACAGGGGGTTCCTACAATGAGCAGTTCTTC

size: NA
V: TRBV5-1
D: NA
J: TRBJ2-2
CDR3: CASSSQGQNTGELFF
DNA: TGCGCCAGCAGCTCGCAAGGACAGAACACCGGGGAGCTGTTTTTT

size: NA
V: TRBV10-3
D: TRBD2
J: TRBJ2-3
CDR3: CAIRSGRGTDTQYF
DNA: TGTGCCATTCGGAGCGGGAGAGGCACAGATACGCAGTATTTT

size: once
V: TRBV7-6
D: NA
J: TRBJ1-5
CDR3: CASSLGVADGPQHF
DNA: TGTGCCAGCAGCTTAGGTGTGGCAGATGGGCCCCAGCATTTT

size: NA
V: TRBV5-1
D: NA
J: TRBJ1-6
CDR3: CASSLAGRERSPLHF
DNA: TGCGCCAGCAGCTTGGCCGGGAGGGAGAGATCACCCCTCCACTTT

size: NA
V: TRBV7-9
D: NA
J: TRBJ1-1
CDR3: CASSLDSGGEAFF
DNA: TGTGCCAGCAGCCTGGACTCAGGAGGAGAAGCTTTCTTT

size: NA
V: TRBV15
D: TRBD1
J: TRBJ2-7
CDR3: CATSTQGGVYEQYF
DNA: TGTGCCACCAGCACACAGGGGGGAGTCTACGAGCAGTACTTC

size: NA
V: TRBV7-9
D: NA
J: TRBJ1-4
CDR3: CASSLGGTNEKLFF
DNA: TGTGCCAGCAGCCTCGGGGGGACTAATGAAAAACTGTTTTTT

size: NA
V: TRBV5-1
D: NA
J: TRBJ1-2
CDR3: CASSLGQGVGGYTF
DNA: TGCGCCAGCAGCTTGGGGCAGGGTGTCGGTGGCTACACCTTC

size: NA
V: TRBV19
D: TRBD2
J: TRBJ2-7
CDR3: CASSIGRMSGGPYEQYF
DNA: TGTGCCAGTAGTATAGGGCGTATGAGCGGGGGACCCTACGAGCAGTACTTC

size: NA
V: TRBV28
D: TRBD2
J: TRBJ2-7
CDR3: CASRTSGATYEQYF
DNA: TGTGCCAGCAGAACTAGCGGAGCTACCTACGAGCAGTACTTC

size: NA
V: TRBV5-1
D: TRBD2
J: TRBJ2-5
CDR3: CASTWGGKETQYF
DNA: TGCGCCAGCACCTGGGGGGGAAAAGAGACCCAGTACTTC

size: NA
V: TRBV7-6
D: NA
J: TRBJ2-1
CDR3: CASSRLLYNEQFF
DNA: TGTGCCAGCAGCCGACTTCTTTACAATGAGCAGTTCTTC

size: NA
V: TRBV10-3
D: TRBD2
J: TRBJ2-3
CDR3: CAISGTSGGLGVGTDTQYF
DNA: TGTGCCATCAGTGGAACTAGCGGGGGGTTAGGTGTCGGCACAGATACGCAGTATTTT

size: once
V: TRBV7-9
D: NA
J: TRBJ2-7
CDR3: CASSLPTRGSYEQYF
DNA: TGTGCCAGCAGCTTACCGACTAGGGGCTCCTACGAGCAGTACTTC

size: NA
V: TRBV7-9
D: NA
J: TRBJ2-5
CDR3: CAGGGETQYF
DNA: TGTGCGGGGGGAGGAGAGACCCAGTACTTC

size: NA
V: TRBV6-1
D: NA
J: TRBJ1-2
CDR3: CASSEALVPGHLRYGYTF
DNA: TGTGCCAGCAGTGAAGCGTTGGTCCCGGGACATTTGAGGTATGGCTACACCTTC

size: once
V: TRBV30
D: NA
J: TRBJ1-2
CDR3: CAWSVPNSGTIYGYTF
DNA: TGTGCCTGGAGTGTACCCAACTCCGGGACAATCTATGGCTACACCTTC

size: NA
V: TRBV7-2
D: TRBD1
J: TRBJ1-2
CDR3: CASSLEEWYRGNSGYTF
DNA: TGTGCCAGCAGCTTAGAAGAATGGTACAGGGGAAACTCTGGCTACACCTTC

size: NA
V: TRBV19
D: NA
J: TRBJ1-5
CDR3: CASSPGGKSNQPQHF
DNA: TGTGCCAGTAGTCCTGGGGGGAAGAGCAATCAGCCCCAGCATTTT

size: NA
V: TRBV7-6
D: NA
J: TRBJ2-5
CDR3: CASSLVAETQYF
DNA: TGTGCCAGCAGCTTAGTAGCGGAGACCCAGTACTTC

size: NA
V: TRBV7-3
D: NA
J: TRBJ2-1
CDR3: CASSLAYKSSYNEQFF
DNA: TGTGCCAGCAGCTTAGCCTATAAGAGCTCCTACAATGAGCAGTTCTTC

size: NA
V: TRBV4-3
D: NA
J: TRBJ1-5
CDR3: CASSQSAGSGNNQPQHF
DNA: TGCGCCAGCAGCCAATCCGCGGGGTCGGGGAACAATCAGCCCCAGCATTTT

size: NA
V: TRBV4-2
D: TRBD1
J: TRBJ2-3
CDR3: CASSQVQQGNTDTQYF
DNA: TGTGCCAGCAGCCAAGTCCAACAGGGGAACACAGATACGCAGTATTTT

size: NA
V: TRBV19
D: NA
J: TRBJ2-6
CDR3: CASSIDLASGANVLTF
DNA: TGTGCCAGTAGTATAGATTTGGCCTCTGGGGCCAACGTCCTGACTTTC

size: NA
V: TRBV30
D: NA
J: TRBJ2-5
CDR3: CACSKGLNQETQYF
DNA: TGTGCCTGCTCAAAAGGACTGAACCAAGAGACCCAGTACTTC

size: NA
V: TRBV11-3
D: TRBD2
J: TRBJ2-7
CDR3: CASSPGGLAGVDEQYF
DNA: TGTGCCAGCAGCCCGGGCGGACTAGCGGGAGTAGATGAGCAGTACTTC

size: NA
V: TRBV29-1
D: TRBD1
J: TRBJ2-7
CDR3: CSVGRDSYEQYF
DNA: TGCAGCGTTGGACGGGACAGCTACGAGCAGTACTTC

size: once
V: TRBV2
D: TRBD1
J: TRBJ1-6
CDR3: CASTAAGTGNSPLHF
DNA: TGTGCCAGCACCGCTGCCGGGACAGGGAATTCACCCCTCCACTTT

size: NA
V: TRBV2
D: TRBD2
J: TRBJ2-7
CDR3: CASKGWTSSYEQYF
DNA: TGTGCCAGCAAGGGTTGGACTAGCTCCTACGAGCAGTACTTC

size: NA
V: TRBV15
D: NA
J: TRBJ2-7
CDR3: CATSREQGIFYEQYF
DNA: TGTGCCACCAGCAGAGAACAGGGCATATTCTACGAGCAGTACTTC

size: NA
V: TRBV2
D: NA
J: TRBJ1-5
CDR3: CASSRPGRTMNQPQHF
DNA: TGTGCCAGCAGCCGGCCGGGCCGGACAATGAATCAGCCCCAGCATTTT

size: NA
V: TRBV27
D: NA
J: TRBJ1-2
CDR3: CASRPPGAGSYTF
DNA: TGTGCCAGCAGGCCTCCCGGCGCAGGTAGCTACACCTTC

size: NA
V: TRBV29-1
D: NA
J: TRBJ1-1
CDR3: CSVYRTEAFF
DNA: TGCAGCGTTTACAGAACTGAAGCTTTCTTT

size: NA
V: TRBV7-9
D: TRBD2
J: TRBJ2-3
CDR3: CASSPGLAGVDTQYF
DNA: TGTGCCAGCAGCCCGGGACTAGCGGGGGTAGATACGCAGTATTTT

size: NA
V: TRBV5-1
D: TRBD1
J: TRBJ1-2
CDR3: CASSLVYGQGAGYTF
DNA: TGCGCCAGCAGCTTGGTTTACGGACAGGGGGCTGGCTACACCTTC